A selection of T cell receptor beta chains follows, all from one sample in a study of blood T cell repertoires in COVID-19. Libraries were prepared by immunoSEQ multiplex PCR; TCRdb keeps only in-frame clonotypes and omits some of them. The repertoire holds about 260,000 clones, with 85% to 90% as singletons. Sequencing was performed on PBMCs or T cells enriched from blood (not recorded which). Receptors originate from a woman younger than 30 who had recovered from COVID-19. CDR3s include the opening cysteine and the closing phenylalanine or tryptophan. D genes are given only for firm matches. Expanded clones get a size class; other rows say once, few or many, or leave the size out.

size: NA; V: TRBV7-8; J: TRBJ1-5; D: NA; DNA: TGTGCCAGCAGCTTTGACAGAAATCAGCCCCAGCATTTT; CDR3: CASSFDRNQPQHF
size: NA; V: TRBV5-1; J: TRBJ2-5; D: NA; DNA: TGCGCCAGCAGCTTACCGATTAGCGACCAAGAGACCCAGTACTTC; CDR3: CASSLPISDQETQYF
size: NA; V: TRBV5-8; J: TRBJ2-3; D: NA; DNA: TGTGCCAGCAGCTTATCGGGGGGCCTCGATACGCAGTATTTT; CDR3: CASSLSGGLDTQYF
size: few; V: TRBV3-1/TRBV3-2; J: TRBJ2-7; D: TRBD2; DNA: TGTGCCAGCAGCCGGCGGGGGGGCGGAGAGCAGTACTTC; CDR3: CASSRRGGGEQYF
size: NA; V: TRBV30; J: TRBJ2-7; D: NA; DNA: TGTGCCTGGCAGTTAGACAACGGCTCCGAGCAGTACTTC; CDR3: CAWQLDNGSEQYF
size: NA; V: TRBV2; J: TRBJ2-5; D: TRBD2; DNA: TGTGCCAGCAGACGGACTAGCGGGTCCCCCCAGTACTTC; CDR3: CASRRTSGSPQYF
size: NA; V: TRBV10-3; J: TRBJ1-6; D: NA; DNA: TGTGCCATCAGTGAGAACTGGGAGGGATCACCCCTCCACTTT; CDR3: CAISENWEGSPLHF
size: NA; V: TRBV30; J: TRBJ2-3; D: TRBD1; DNA: TGTGCCTGGAGTGGGGGACAGGGTTCAGATACGCAGTATTTT; CDR3: CAWSGGQGSDTQYF
size: once; V: TRBV12-3/TRBV12-4; J: TRBJ1-1; D: NA; DNA: TGTGCCAGCAGTGATCCGGGACATGGCGCTTTCTTT; CDR3: CASSDPGHGAFF
size: once; V: TRBV21-1; J: TRBJ2-6; D: NA; DNA: TGTGCCAGCAGCCCCCGGGACAGGGTCCTCGGGGCCAACGTCCTGACTTTC; CDR3: CASSPRDRVLGANVLTF
size: NA; V: TRBV6-1; J: TRBJ2-6; D: TRBD2; DNA: TGTGCCAGCAGTGCTACTAGCGGGGGCTGGGCCAACGTCCTGGCTTTC; CDR3: CASSATSGGWANVLAF
size: NA; V: TRBV9; J: TRBJ1-2; D: NA; DNA: TGTGCCAGCAGCGTAGGGCAGGGTGGGTATGGCTACACCTTC; CDR3: CASSVGQGGYGYTF
size: NA; V: TRBV10-3; J: TRBJ1-2; D: TRBD1; DNA: TGTGCCATCAGTGAAGGGACCGACAGGGGCTATGGCTACACCTTC; CDR3: CAISEGTDRGYGYTF
size: NA; V: TRBV7-9; J: TRBJ2-7; D: NA; DNA: TGTGCCAGCAGCTTAGGTAGCTACGAGCAGTACTTC; CDR3: CASSLGSYEQYF
size: few; V: TRBV10-1; J: TRBJ2-4; D: TRBD1; DNA: TGCGCCAGCAGAAAGACAGGGTATGCAAAAAACATTCAGTACTTC; CDR3: CASRKTGYAKNIQYF
size: NA; V: TRBV28; J: TRBJ1-2; D: TRBD1; DNA: TGTGCCAGCAGCCGCGGGACAGTAGCTAACTATGGCTACACCTTC; CDR3: CASSRGTVANYGYTF
size: NA; V: TRBV5-6; J: TRBJ1-6; D: TRBD1; DNA: TGTGCCAGCACCAGGACAGGGTTTGGTAATTCACCCCTCCACTTT; CDR3: CASTRTGFGNSPLHF
size: once; V: TRBV5-6; J: TRBJ1-1; D: NA; DNA: TGTGCCAGCAGCTTTGAGGGGGTAAGGCAAGTCGGTTTCTTT; CDR3: CASSFEGVRQVGFF
size: once; V: TRBV15; J: TRBJ1-5; D: NA; DNA: TGTGCCACCAGCAGAGCAGGAGGGCAGAGCAATCAGCCCCAGCATTTT; CDR3: CATSRAGGQSNQPQHF
size: NA; V: TRBV9; J: TRBJ2-7; D: NA; DNA: TGTGCCAGCAGCGTAGGGTCAGGAACCTACGAGCAGTACTTC; CDR3: CASSVGSGTYEQYF
size: NA; V: TRBV6-5; J: TRBJ1-1; D: TRBD1; DNA: TGTGCCAGCGGTAGGGACAGGGCAGTTATAGCTTTCTTT; CDR3: CASGRDRAVIAFF
size: NA; V: TRBV11-2; J: TRBJ1-4; D: NA; DNA: TGTGCCAGCAGCTTAGTAGGGGTGAGCACTAATGAAAAACTGTTTTTT; CDR3: CASSLVGVSTNEKLFF
size: NA; V: TRBV6-4; J: TRBJ2-1; D: TRBD2; DNA: TGTGCCAGCAGTGACGGACTAGCGGGGTTTAATGAGCAGTTCTTC; CDR3: CASSDGLAGFNEQFF
size: NA; V: TRBV5-6; J: TRBJ1-4; D: NA; DNA: TGTGCCAGCAGCTTTCAGGGTAATGAAAAACTGTTTTTT; CDR3: CASSFQGNEKLFF
size: NA; V: TRBV5-1; J: TRBJ1-1; D: NA; DNA: TGCGCCAGCAGCTTGGCGTTTACAGGGCGTTACACTGAAGCTTTCTTT; CDR3: CASSLAFTGRYTEAFF
size: few; V: TRBV19; J: TRBJ2-3; D: NA; DNA: TGTGCCAGTAGTATATCCCCGGGCACAGATACGCAGTATTTT; CDR3: CASSISPGTDTQYF
size: NA; V: TRBV5-1; J: TRBJ2-3; D: TRBD2; DNA: TGCGCCAGCAGCTTGTTAGCGGGGGGCTCGGCAGATACGCAGTATTTT; CDR3: CASSLLAGGSADTQYF
size: NA; V: TRBV11-3; J: TRBJ2-4; D: TRBD1; DNA: TGTGCCAGCAGCTTAGGGGACAGGGGGCTAGCCAAAAACATTCAGTACTTC; CDR3: CASSLGDRGLAKNIQYF
size: once; V: TRBV27; J: TRBJ1-2; D: TRBD1; DNA: TGTGCCAGCAGTCCGACAGGGACAGCTAACTATGGCTACACCTTC; CDR3: CASSPTGTANYGYTF
size: NA; V: TRBV2; J: TRBJ1-1; D: NA; DNA: TGTGCCAGCCTAACACAGGAGAACACTGAAGCTTTCTTT; CDR3: CASLTQENTEAFF
size: NA; V: TRBV3-1/TRBV3-2; J: TRBJ2-7; D: TRBD2; DNA: TGTGCCAGCAGCCAACTAGCGGGGGCTTACGAGCAGTACTTC; CDR3: CASSQLAGAYEQYF
size: NA; V: TRBV7-2; J: TRBJ2-1; D: TRBD2; DNA: TGTGCCAGCAGCTTTCGTCCCCTAGCGGGGGGGTTGAATGAGCAGTTCTTC; CDR3: CASSFRPLAGGLNEQFF
size: NA; V: TRBV5-1; J: TRBJ2-3; D: NA; DNA: TGCGCCAGCAGCTTGGAGATAGACTCTAGCACAGATACGCAGTATTTT; CDR3: CASSLEIDSSTDTQYF
size: NA; V: TRBV27; J: TRBJ2-7; D: TRBD2; DNA: TGTGCCAGCAGCTCCCAAGCGGGGGGGAACTACGAGCAGTACTTC; CDR3: CASSSQAGGNYEQYF
size: NA; V: TRBV19; J: TRBJ1-6; D: NA; DNA: TGTGCCAGTAGTATCCCCACGAGAAATTCACCCCTCCACTTT; CDR3: CASSIPTRNSPLHF
size: NA; V: TRBV6-5; J: TRBJ1-2; D: TRBD1; DNA: TGTGCCAGCAGCCCCGGACAGGGGCTGTATGGCTACACCTTC; CDR3: CASSPGQGLYGYTF
size: NA; V: TRBV5-1; J: TRBJ1-2; D: NA; DNA: TGCGCCAGCAGCTTGGCCGAGAAAGGTTCTTTAGGGGGTGGCTACACCTTC; CDR3: CASSLAEKGSLGGGYTF